The 12 T cell receptor beta chains presented below share a single source sample, sequenced in a study of T cells in women clearing cervical HPV infection. Generated by immunoSEQ multiplex PCR, the TCRdb table keeps only in-frame clones and is missing some. Its clone listing holds about 35,000 clones. Sequenced sample: blood buffy coat. These receptors were obtained from a woman aged 18 to 75 with a cervical HPV16 infection that either progressed to CIN3+ or cleared (not recorded which).

About this clone itself: The read ends 3 residues shy of where the CDR3 ends; the end is completed using the germline J gene. The chain couples TRBV18 to TRBJ2-7, with a weak D call TRBD1 (6 bases). Germline CDR1 and CDR2: KGHSH and LQKENI. The CDR3 is 12 residues long. V was pared by 6 bases and J by 4 bases, with 10 bases between. CDR3 DNA (partial): TGTGCCAGCTCCCCGGACAGATACGAG. This translates into CASSPDRYE. The CDR3 in its entirety is CASSPDRYEQYF.

With regard to this clone: The read terminates 3 residues before the CDR3 end, so the remaining end is supplied by the germline J gene. This sequence joins TRBV28 and TRBJ2-1; D is unclear. Germline-derived CDR1 and CDR2 are MDHEN and SYDVKM. The CDR3 contains 14 residues. V lost 3 bases and J lost 3, with 9 bases in between. The CDR3 region is CASSLFGSYNEQFF. CDR3 DNA, as far as it was read: TGTGCCAGCAGTTTGTTTGGTAGCTACAATGAG.

In regard to this clone: Coverage ceases 3 residues before the CDR3 finishes, and the germline J gene fills in the end. V usage is TRBV11-3 and J usage is TRBJ2-1, with TRBD1 identical over 7 bases. The V and J ends lost 4 bases and 8 bases, in that order; junction bases with no gene match: 8. The germline gives CDR1 SGHNT, CDR2 YENEEA. CDR3 size: 14 residues. The CDR3 DNA, read in part, is TGTGCCAGCAGCTCACCTCGACAGGGCGATGAG. This gives the protein CASSSPRQGDE. The entire CDR3 reads CASSSPRQGDEQFF.

In regard to this clone: With the read ending 3 residues before the CDR3 end, the germline J gene is used to fill in that end. V gene TRBV5-5 combines with J gene TRBJ2-5, with D perhaps matching TRBD1 (5 bases). The germline V gene has CDR1 SGHKS and CDR2 YYEKEE (reference sequence). V gave up 7 bases and J gave up 5 bases, with 18 bases separating them. The CDR3 is made up of 14 amino acids. The covered CDR3 bases are TGTGCCAGCTCTACAGGACCGCTGGCGGAGACC. Its translation is CASSTGPLAET. The whole CDR3 reads CASSTGPLAETQYF. The whole variable domain, remainder taken from reference TRBV5-5 and TRBJ2-5, is DAGVTQSPTHLIKTRGQQVTLRCSPISGHKSVSWYQQVLGQGPQFIFQYYEKEERGRGNFPDRFSARQFPNYSSELNVNALLLGDSALYLCASSTGPLAETQYFGPGTRLLVL.

Concerning this clone: The CDR3 extends 3 residues past the end of the read, so its final part is completed from the germline J gene. The chain combines TRBV2 with TRBJ1-4; tentative D call: TRBD1 (5 bases). Germline V gene lookup returns CDR1 SNHLY and CDR2 FYNNEI. This CDR3 spans 18 amino acids. The DNA read from the CDR3 is TGTGCCAGCAGTGAACAGGGCCTCTTCTACTCTGGGGCCAACGTA. This gives the protein CASSEQGLFYSGANV. The full CDR3 reads CASSEQGLFYSGANVLFF.

In the case of this clone: The sequenced fragment ends 3 residues before the CDR3 boundary, so the rest is inferred from the germline J gene. This chain links TRBV6-1 with TRBJ2-5; tentative D call: TRBD1 (7 bases). The length of the CDR3 is 15 residues. Germline lookup yields CDR1 MNHNS and CDR2 SASEGT. V was shortened by 3 bases and J by 2 bases, with 13 bases between the two germline ends. The sequenced part of the CDR3 DNA is TGTGCCAGCAGTGAGACCGGGGGACAGCAAGAGACC. This gives the protein CASSETGGQQET. The full CDR3 protein reads CASSETGGQQETQYF.

As regards this clone: The read terminates 3 residues ahead of where the CDR3 ends, so the germline J gene completes it. This sequence joins TRBV24-1 and TRBJ1-5; 9 bases map to TRBD1. V shed 5 bases and J 5 bases; nucleotides not matched to a gene: 6. Germline values: CDR1 KGHDR, CDR2 SFDVKD. This CDR3 is built from 15 residues. CDR3 sequence reads: CATSAGTGNYQPQHF. The CDR3 DNA, read in part, is TGTGCCACCAGTGCAGGGACAGGGAACTATCAGCCC.

About this clone: Read coverage stops 3 residues before the CDR3 terminus; the germline J gene supplies the remainder. The chain recombines TRBV20-1 with TRBJ2-1; 8 nucleotides align to TRBD2. Germline values: CDR1 DFQATT, CDR2 SNEGSKA (reference sequence). CDR3 length: 16 amino acids. With V trimmed by 6 bases and J by 1 base, 11 bases remained unmatched. The covered CDR3 bases are TGCAGTGCCAACAAAATAGCGGGAAGATCCTACAATGAG. Its protein product is CSANKIAGRSYNE. The CDR3 as a whole reads CSANKIAGRSYNEQFF.

On this clone: The read halts 3 residues ahead of the CDR3 end, with the missing end drawn from the germline J gene. This chain joins TRBV6-4 and TRBJ2-2, with D perhaps matching TRBD1 (6 bases). Germline loops: CDR1 MRHNA, CDR2 SNTAGT. Deletions cut 5 bases from V and 1 base from J, with 8 bases between. This CDR3 spans 14 amino acids. The covered CDR3 bases are TGTGCCAGCAGTCGGACAGTGAACACCGGGGAG. It yields the protein CASSRTVNTGE. The whole CDR3 sequence is CASSRTVNTGELFF.

On this clone itself: Read data end 3 residues before the CDR3 end; the end is taken from the germline J gene. The chain combines TRBV20-1 with TRBJ2-1; 13 nucleotides match TRBD2. With 5 bases clipped from V and 8 bases from J, the junction kept 9 bases outside the gene matches. The V gene's germline CDR1 is DFQATT and CDR2 SNEGSKA (reference sequence). This CDR3 has 15 amino acids. The CDR3: CSAQPGLAGYYEQFF. The CDR3 DNA, read in part, is TGCAGTGCTCAACCGGGACTAGCGGGATATTATGAG.

Points on this clone: The read falls 3 residues short of the CDR3 end, and the missing part is taken from the germline J gene. The gene calls are TRBV20-1 and TRBJ2-3; maybe TRBD2 (6 bases). Between the trimmed V and J ends, which lost 1 base and 0 bases, there was a span of 14 bases. This CDR3 is 16 amino acids long. Germline values: CDR1 DFQATT, CDR2 SNEGSKA (reference sequence). CDR3 bases read: TGCAGTGCTAGAGGTTATAATCGGGGGAGCACAGATACG. This encodes CSARGYNRGSTDT. The full CDR3 protein reads CSARGYNRGSTDTQYF.

On this clone: The read is 3 residues too short to cover the CDR3 end, so that end is filled in from the germline J gene. V is TRBV2 and J is TRBJ1-2; 11 nucleotides align to TRBD1. Trimming removed 7 bases from V and 3 bases from J; junction bases left unmatched: 19. Germline CDR1 and CDR2: SNHLY and FYNNEI. CDR3 length: 19 residues. CDR3 bases read: TGTGCCAGCAAGGACAGGGGGCGAGCCTTGCCACAGCAGGACTATGGC. This translates into CASKDRGRALPQQDYG. The whole CDR3 protein reads CASKDRGRALPQQDYGYTF. The variable domain in full, completed from reference TRBV2 and TRBJ1-2, reads EPEVTQTPSHQVTQMGQEVILRCVPISNHLYFYWYRQILGQKVEFLVSFYNNEISEKSEIFDDQFSVERPDGSNFTLKIRSTKLEDSAMYFCASKDRGRALPQQDYGYTFGSGTRLTVV.